The subject of this entry is one T cell receptor beta chain. Antigen: not known. This CDR3 has 14 amino acids. Germline lookup yields CDR1 MNHNY and CDR2 SVGAGI (reference sequence). V gave up 6 bases and J gave up 2 bases, with 12 bases separating them. This sample stems from a study of cytomegalovirus exposure and HLA in healthy donors. The study, taken as a whole, reports: Looking again later, the authors saw that most CMV-associated TCR beta chains seemed HLA-restricted. Accounts indicate the classifier identified cytomegalovirus status with strong specificity and sensitivity. Per a later analysis, about 17,000 TCR beta sequences showed association with HLA alleles at 0.05 false discovery rate. TCR beta chains numbering more than 150 were designated cytomegalovirus-associated.

The study ran its PCR with 60 Vbeta and 13 Jbeta primers. TCRdb's table, derived via immunoSEQ multiplex PCR, lists solely in-frame clones and lacks some. This table has approximately 86,000 clones, more than 65% appearing once. V is TRBV6-6 and J is TRBJ2-3; the D gene is possibly TRBD1 (5 bases). This clonotype originated in a man aged 55 to 70 in good health and CMV-seronegative. Sequencing was done on a sample of PBMCs. DNA for the CDR3: TGTGCCAGCAGAACTCCAGGGTCCACAGATACGCAGTATTTT. This translates into CASRTPGSTDTQYF.